The clone carrying this T cell receptor (beta chain) has only a few counts. Regarding time point: patch test 3, about 24 weeks after DPC sensitization. Treatment of the sample: therapeutic diphenylcyclopropenone sensitization with weekly scalp DPC. V was clipped by 3 bases and J by 3 bases, with 8 bases between them. CDR1 is KGHDR and CDR2 is SFDVKD in the germline V gene. This CDR3 region has 13 residues. From the RACE reads, TCRdb called clonotypes with MiXCR, one entry per CDR3 protein. Of about 190,000 distinct CDR3 sequences in the sample, around 25% were seen once. The source of the sample is a study of human T cells and chemical hapten exposure.

The specimen was whole blood, collected in connection with sensitization to the hapten diphenylcyclopropenone (DPC). This clonotype was sampled from a middle-aged woman with alopecia areata. Some clones in this sample may be carry-over from other donors' samples. This chain connects TRBV24-1 to TRBJ2-7, with a weak D call TRBD1 (5 bases). CDR3 coding DNA: TGTGCCACCAGTGATCCAGACAGCTACGAGCAGTACTTC. Residues: CATSDPDSYEQYF.